One sample yielded the 21 T cell receptor beta chains listed below, sequenced in a study of blood T cell repertoires in COVID-19. Sequencing used immunoSEQ multiplex PCR; TCRdb keeps in-frame clones, though not all of them. The sample yields about 250,000 clones, 82% seen once. Sequencing input: peripheral blood. The source of these receptors is an elderly woman with active or convalescent COVID-19.

V usage is TRBV5-1 and J usage is TRBJ2-3; no clear D. Trimming pared 4 bases from V and 4 bases from J, leaving 10 bases between. The CDR3 loop spans 13 amino acids. CDR1 SGHRS and CDR2 YFSETQ come from the germline V gene. The DNA of the CDR3 is TGCGCCAGCAGCCCAGGTGCCGCAGATACGCAGTATTTT. Translation: CASSPGAADTQYF.

This chain connects TRBV21-1 to TRBJ1-5. TRBV21-1 is a pseudogene locus. The CDR3 has 18 amino acids. The DNA of the CDR3 is TGTGCCAGCAGCAAAACTTACGGGGGGGATAAGGGCAATCAGCCCCAGCATTTT. It encodes CASSKTYGGDKGNQPQHF.

The rearrangement joins TRBV27 to TRBJ1-1; D call uncertain. This CDR3 contains 13 residues. Trimming took off 4 bases at V and 4 bases at J, with 10 bases between the two ends. Germline lookup yields CDR1 MNHEY and CDR2 SMNVEV (reference sequence). Here the CDR3 DNA reads TGTGCCAGCAGTTCCCTAAAACGCACTGAAGCTTTCTTT. Amino acid sequence: CASSSLKRTEAFF.

This clone came up once. The chain uses TRBV9 and TRBJ2-3; 11 nucleotides line up with TRBD2. CDR3 length equals 15 residues. V trimming: 4 bases; J trimming: 5 bases; junction bases outside the gene matches: 6. Germline loops: CDR1 SGDLS, CDR2 YYNGEE. CDR3 in DNA: TGTGCCAGCAGCCTCGGGCTAGCGGGGGGAGATACGCAGTATTTT. Translating it yields CASSLGLAGGDTQYF.

CDR3 sequence (DNA): TGCGCCAGCAGCCAAGATCATGGAGGGAGCAATCAGCCCCAGCATTTT. Its protein product is CASSQDHGGSNQPQHF. V is TRBV4-1 and J is TRBJ1-5; D is uncertain. This CDR3 comprises 16 residues. Germline CDR1 is MGHRA and CDR2 is YSYEKL. Trimming took off 0 bases at V and 1 base at J, with 10 bases between the two ends.

The chain carries TRBV5-6 and TRBJ1-5; 8 nucleotides match TRBD1. Germline V CDR1 and CDR2: SGHDT, YYEEEE. The V segment lost 2 bases and the J segment 2 bases; nucleotides outside the gene matches: 3. The CDR3 sequence is 15 residues long. The CDR3 here is CASSFRGPGNQPQHF. The DNA for the CDR3 is TGTGCCAGCAGCTTCAGGGGGCCGGGCAATCAGCCCCAGCATTTT.

CDR3 sequence (DNA): TGTGCCAGCAGCCCTAGCGGGGGGGCTTTCAATGAGCAGTTCTTC. Amino acid sequence: CASSPSGGAFNEQFF. This rearrangement joins TRBV3-1 (or the pseudogene TRBV3-2) to TRBJ2-1, with 12 bases fitting TRBD2. Looked up from germline, CDR1 is LGHDT and CDR2 is YNNKEL (reference sequence). The V and J ends lost 4 bases and 6 bases, in that order; junction bases with no gene match: 4. This CDR3 has 15 residues.

V is TRBV5-1 and J is TRBJ1-5; D ambiguous. V lost 1 base and J lost 2, with 10 bases in between. Germline lookup yields CDR1 SGHRS and CDR2 YFSETQ. This CDR3 is 15 amino acids long. The CDR3: CASSLSGVGNQPQHF. The CDR3 bases are TGCGCCAGCAGCTTGAGCGGAGTGGGCAATCAGCCCCAGCATTTT.

The J gene is TRBJ1-5, the V gene TRBV2; D is unresolved. The CDR3 spans 14 residues. Trimming cost V 4 bases and J 4 bases, with 11 bases left between them. In germline, CDR1 is SNHLY, CDR2 FYNNEI. The CDR3 here is CASSAEGSNQPQHF. CDR3 coding DNA: TGTGCCAGCAGTGCCGAAGGGAGTAATCAGCCCCAGCATTTT.

This clone was seen only once. V usage is TRBV5-5 and J usage is TRBJ1-4, with a tentative D call TRBD1 (6 bases). This CDR3 region has 16 residues. Germline V lookup: CDR1 SGHKS, CDR2 YYEKEE (reference sequence). The V gene lost 2 bases and the J gene lost 0 bases, with 11 bases spanning the gap. The CDR3 DNA reads TGTGCCAGCAGCTTTTCAGGGGAGACAACTAATGAAAAACTGTTTTTT. Protein product: CASSFSGETTNEKLFF. The entire variable domain, with the rest obtained from reference TRBV5-5 and TRBJ1-4, is as follows: DAGVTQSPTHLIKTRGQQVTLRCSPISGHKSVSWYQQVLGQGPQFIFQYYEKEERGRGNFPDRFSARQFPNYSSELNVNALLLGDSALYLCASSFSGETTNEKLFFGSGTQLSVL.

The sample holds a few counts of this clone. The chain is built from TRBV5-1 and TRBJ1-6, with TRBD1 as a possible D gene (5 bases). The CDR3 is 16 amino acids. V was trimmed by 1 base and J by 3 bases, leaving 11 bases between them. Germline V gene data show CDR1 as SGHRS and CDR2 as YFSETQ. For the CDR3, the DNA is TGCGCCAGCAGCTTGTCACGGGGGGGCTATAATTCACCCCTCCACTTT. This translates into CASSLSRGGYNSPLHF.

The chain is built from TRBV5-8 and TRBJ1-1, with TRBD1 identical over 7 bases. Trimming at V came to 3 bases and at J to 13 bases, leaving 12 bases not matched to a gene. CDR1 SGHTS and CDR2 YDEGEE come from the germline V gene. The CDR3 has 13 amino acids. The CDR3 region is CASSSETGTDYFF. Written as DNA, the CDR3 is TGTGCCAGCAGCTCGGAAACCGGGACAGATTATTTCTTT.

This clone was recorded once. This chain connects TRBV3-1 (or the pseudogene TRBV3-2) to TRBJ2-2; D might be TRBD2 (5 bases). Between the trimmed V and J ends, which lost 1 base and 6 bases, there was a span of 15 bases. Germline lookup yields CDR1 LGHDT and CDR2 YNNKEL (reference sequence). The CDR3 length is 16 residues. CDR3 DNA: TGTGCCAGCAGCCAAGGGGCCGGACTTCCCGCCGGGGAGCTGTTTTTT. Translated, it gives CASSQGAGLPAGELFF.

V and J are TRBV10-2 and TRBJ1-2, with a possible D match to TRBD1 (6 bases). The CDR3 consists of 16 residues. V was clipped by 3 bases and J by 4 bases, with 18 bases between them. Germline V gene sequence: CDR1 WSHSY, CDR2 SAAADI. This chain's CDR3 is CASSDVGRGIGYGYTF. The DNA of the CDR3 is TGCGCCAGCAGTGATGTAGGCAGGGGTATAGGCTATGGCTACACCTTC.

The chain employs TRBV11-2 and TRBJ1-1; D is undetermined. Germline CDR1 SGHAT, CDR2 FQNNGV. With 2 bases removed from V and 1 base from J, the gap between germline ends came to 5 bases. The CDR3 spans 13 residues. Written as DNA, the CDR3 is TGTGCCAGCAGCTTAAAGAGGAACACTGAAGCTTTCTTT. Translated: CASSLKRNTEAFF.

The chain carries TRBV14 and TRBJ1-1; TRBD1 agrees at 7 bases. CDR1 is SGHDN, CDR2 FVKESK, per germline. Trimming removed 3 bases from V and 7 bases from J; junction bases left unmatched: 8. The CDR3 length is 14 residues. The CDR3 reads CASSHPRDSLEAFF. The CDR3 DNA sequence: TGTGCCAGCAGCCATCCCCGGGACAGTCTTGAAGCTTTCTTT.

V usage is TRBV6-5 and J usage is TRBJ2-5; the match to TRBD1 covers 9 bases. The CDR3 runs to 12 residues. Germline CDR1 MNHEY, CDR2 SVGAGI. The J segment lost 3 bases and the V segment lost 11 bases, leaving 4 bases of the junction unmatched. This CDR3 is CAGGDREETQYF. The CDR3 DNA sequence: TGTGCCGGGGGGGACAGGGAAGAGACCCAGTACTTC.

The DNA for the CDR3 is TGTGCCAGTAGTCTGTCGGGACAGGCCCCTAATCAGCCCCAGCATTTT. Translation gives CASSLSGQAPNQPQHF. The gene calls are TRBV19 and TRBJ1-5, with 8 bases that match TRBD1. CDR3 size: 16 residues. Germline CDR1 and CDR2: LNHDA and SQIVND (reference sequence). V was pared by 5 bases and J by 4 bases, with 10 bases of the junction left unmatched.

This clone was seen a single time. The rearrangement uses TRBV28 and TRBJ1-2; 8 bases agree with TRBD1. Germline V gene data show CDR1 as MDHEN and CDR2 as SYDVKM. V trimming: 9 bases; J trimming: 4 bases; junction bases outside the gene matches: 1. The CDR3 is made up of 11 amino acids. The CDR3 reads CASDRGYGYTF. Here the CDR3 DNA reads TGTGCCAGTGACAGGGGCTATGGCTACACCTTC.

The chain combines TRBV7-9 with TRBJ2-1, with D possibly matching TRBD2 (7 bases). The CDR3 is 16 amino acids. Germline CDR1 is SEHNR and CDR2 is FQNEAQ (reference sequence). V lost 2 bases, J lost 4 bases, and 15 bases lay in between. The CDR3 spells CASSLISAGAYNEQFF. CDR3 DNA: TGTGCCAGCAGCTTAATATCCGCGGGGGCTTACAATGAGCAGTTCTTC.

The chain uses TRBV4-1 and TRBJ2-3; 9 bases are a match to TRBD2. Germline V gene lookup returns CDR1 MGHRA and CDR2 YSYEKL. After removal of 0 bases from V and 7 bases from J, the junction contained 8 bases not matched to a gene. This CDR3 has 16 amino acids. The CDR3 DNA reads as TGCGCCAGCAGCCAAGATCGCTGGCGGGGGGGTAATACGCAGTATTTT. Translation: CASSQDRWRGGNTQYF.